This T cell receptor beta chain was sequenced for a study of cytomegalovirus exposure and HLA in healthy donors. Notes on the study in general: An assumption of roughly uniform sequencing depth across donors underlay the presence/absence analyses. Common viral pathogens (according to a later analysis) appeared linked to several of the most significant clusters. In a later analysis, TCR association rates varied by HLA locus: DRB1 most, HLA-C fewest.

J was trimmed by 7 bases and V by 5 bases; bases with no gene match: 11. The CDR3 length is 16 residues. Germline CDR1 and CDR2: LNHNV and YYDKDF (reference sequence). The PCR ran on 60 Vbeta and 13 Jbeta primers. In the source study's methods: As a later analysis found, there were around 86 million unique TCR beta chains, of which 8.5 million to 14 million were shared. The data were produced by immunoSEQ multiplex PCR, yet TCRdb's version contains in-frame clones alone and is incomplete. The DNA gave D and trimming, while V, J and clone size come from that table. The sample records 120,000 to 150,000 clones, around two thirds being singletons. Comment on this clone: What it recognizes is unknown.

Sequenced sample: PBMCs. The chain links TRBV15 to TRBJ1-4; 9 bases map to TRBD1. This clonotype originated in a young woman in good health and CMV-seronegative. The CDR3 region has the DNA TGTGCCACCAGCCCAACCCCCGGACAGGGGCGTGAAAAACTGTTTTTT. This codes for CATSPTPGQGREKLFF. The complete variable domain, with remaining parts taken from reference TRBV15 and TRBJ1-4, reads DAMVIQNPRYQVTQFGKPVTLSCSQTLNHNVMYWYQQKSSQAPKLLFHYYDKDFNNEADTPDNFQSRRPNTSFCFLDIRSPGLGDTAMYLCATSPTPGQGREKLFFGSGTQLSVL.